Listed below are T cell receptor beta chains from one sample, sequenced in a study of shared clonotypes between healthy human individuals. Some clones are missing from TCRdb's copy, which holds only in-frame ones; the method was immunoSEQ multiplex PCR. The profile shows about 2.1 million clones, around 93% of them singletons. The source material was naive CD8+ T cells from PBMCs. These receptors all come from a man aged 18-30 years in good health. Some clones in this sample may be carry-over from other donors' samples. The CDR3 runs from the conserved cysteine through the conserved F or W. Each record gives: D gene, V gene, clone size, J gene, CDR3 DNA, CDR3 protein. A D gene is named only where the DNA matches it firmly. The size of a clone is reported for some rows only, either as once, few or many, or as a class for expanded clones.

>.|TRBV7-8|.|TRBJ1-2
TGTGCCAGCAGCTTAGAGCAGGGGCTAGACTATGGCTACACCTTC
CASSLEQGLDYGYTF
>.|TRBV5-1|.|TRBJ2-7
TGCGCCAGCAGTAATTTTGTAGCGCCTAGCTCCTACGAGCAGTACTTC
CASSNFVAPSSYEQYF
>.|TRBV9|few|TRBJ1-1
TGTGCCAGCAGCGTAGGGTCCCTACCGAACACTGAAGCTTTCTTT
CASSVGSLPNTEAFF
>.|TRBV21-1|.|TRBJ2-2
TGTGCCAGCAGCAAAAGGGGCGGGGAGCTGTTTTTT
CASSKRGGELFF
>.|TRBV7-9|few|TRBJ1-2
TGTGCCAGCAGTTCCGTCGGGAGCTACACCTTC
CASSSVGSYTF
>TRBD2|TRBV29-1|.|TRBJ2-5
TGCAGCGTGGCCGGGACTAGCGGCCTCGGGGCCCAGTACTTC
CSVAGTSGLGAQYF
>.|TRBV7-9|.|TRBJ2-7
TGTGCCAGCAGCTTTTTCGGGACCTACGAGCAGTACTTC
CASSFFGTYEQYF
>.|TRBV29-1|.|TRBJ2-7
TGCAGCGCACGAGACTATTACGAGCAGTACTTC
CSARDYYEQYF
>.|TRBV4-2|.|TRBJ2-1
TGTGCCAGCAGCCAAGATGACAAAATCAATGAGCAGTTCTTC
CASSQDDKINEQFF
>.|TRBV27|.|TRBJ1-5
TGTGCCAGCAGCCTGGGAGGGAGCAATCAGCCCCAGCATTTT
CASSLGGSNQPQHF
>.|TRBV15|.|TRBJ1-5
TGTGCCACCAGCTCTGAGGGGGGCGGGAGTCAGCCCCAGCATTTT
CATSSEGGGSQPQHF
>.|TRBV6-5|.|TRBJ1-4
TGTGCCAGCAGTACCCTGACAGATAATAATGAAAAACTGTTTTTT
CASSTLTDNNEKLFF
>.|TRBV29-1|.|TRBJ2-2
TGCAGCGCCCTTTGGGGCCAGGGACTGAACACCGGGGAGCTGTTTTTT
CSALWGQGLNTGELFF
>TRBD2|TRBV7-8|.|TRBJ2-5
TGTGCCAGCAGCTGGAGCGGGAGGGAAGAGACCCAGTACTTC
CASSWSGREETQYF
>TRBD2|TRBV29-1|.|TRBJ2-1
TGCAGCGTCAGCGGGAGTCACTACAATGAGCAGTTCTTC
CSVSGSHYNEQFF
>.|TRBV28|.|TRBJ1-5
TGTGCCAGCAGTTTCAATGGGATGAATCAGCCCCAGCATTTT
CASSFNGMNQPQHF
>TRBD1|TRBV10-3|.|TRBJ2-3
TGTGCCATCAGTGACCCGGGACAGGGTCGACACACAGATACGCAGTATTTT
CAISDPGQGRHTDTQYF
>TRBD2|TRBV4-2|.|TRBJ2-2
TGTGCCAGCAGCCACCAAAAGACTAGCCCCGGGGAGCTGTTTTTT
CASSHQKTSPGELFF
>.|TRBV19|once|TRBJ1-2
TGTGCCACCACAACCTGGGGAGGATATGGCTACACCTTC
CATTTWGGYGYTF
>TRBD1|TRBV4-1|.|TRBJ1-4
TGCGCCAGCAGCCAAGATCAGGGGGCCGCGGAAAAACTGTTTTTT
CASSQDQGAAEKLFF
>TRBD1|TRBV12-5|.|TRBJ1-2
TGTGCTAGTGGATTCCAACCCTCCGGACAGGGGGAATATGGCTACACCTTC
CASGFQPSGQGEYGYTF
>.|TRBV4-3|.|TRBJ2-1
TGCGCCAGCAGCGAAACAGACAATGAGCAGTTCTTC
CASSETDNEQFF
>TRBD2|TRBV27|.|TRBJ2-7
TGTGCCAGCAGTTTTATAAGCGGGGCTTCCTACGAGCAGTACTTC
CASSFISGASYEQYF
>.|TRBV28|.|TRBJ2-7
TGTGCCAGCAGTTACACAGGGATCTACGAGCAGTACTTC
CASSYTGIYEQYF
>.|TRBV6-6|.|TRBJ2-1
TGTGCCAGCAGTTACTGGCTCGAGCAGTTCTTC
CASSYWLEQFF
>TRBD2|TRBV4-2|.|TRBJ2-1
TGTGCCAGCAGCCAAGGACTAGCGGGAGAGTTTTATGAGCAGTTCTTC
CASSQGLAGEFYEQFF
>.|TRBV7-8|.|TRBJ2-7
TGTGCCAGCCGCAGCGGTACTTCCTACGAGCAGTACTTC
CASRSGTSYEQYF
>.|TRBV7-9|.|TRBJ2-7
TGTGCCAGCAGGCTCGACACCGCCGAGCAGTACTTC
CASRLDTAEQYF
>TRBD1|TRBV11-2|.|TRBJ1-2
TGTGCCAGCAGCCAAGGTGGACAGGGTAGAGGCTACACCTTC
CASSQGGQGRGYTF
>TRBD2|TRBV28|.|TRBJ2-1
TGTGCCAGCAGTTTATCGGGACTAGCGCCCTACAATGAGCAGTTCTTC
CASSLSGLAPYNEQFF
>.|TRBV5-1|.|TRBJ1-3
TGCGCCAGCAGCTCGGGACGGCCCTCTGGAAACACCATATATTTT
CASSSGRPSGNTIYF
>.|TRBV7-9|.|TRBJ2-3
TGTGCCAGCATCCGGACCTCCATGGATCAAAGCACAGATACGCAGTATTTT
CASIRTSMDQSTDTQYF
>TRBD2|TRBV7-2|.|TRBJ2-1
TGTGCCAGCAGTCTCCTAGCGGTTTTCAATGAGCAGTTCTTC
CASSLLAVFNEQFF
>TRBD2|TRBV9|.|TRBJ2-3
TGTGCCAGCAGCTCTCCTCTAGCGGGAGTCAAAGATACGCAGTATTTT
CASSSPLAGVKDTQYF
>.|TRBV6-5|.|TRBJ1-1
TGTGCCAGCAGGGACGGGGGAACTGAAGCTTTCTTT
CASRDGGTEAFF
>TRBD2|TRBV7-9|.|TRBJ2-7
TGTGCCAGCAGCTTCGAAACTAGCGGGAGCGTCGAGCAGTACTTC
CASSFETSGSVEQYF
>TRBD2|TRBV7-9|.|TRBJ2-3
TGTGCCAGCAGCGTAGAGCGGGAGAAGAACACAGATACGCAGTATTTT
CASSVEREKNTDTQYF
>TRBD1|TRBV27|.|TRBJ1-5
TGTGCCAGCAGTCCGCGCGGGACAGGTTATAGCAATCAGCCCCAGCATTTT
CASSPRGTGYSNQPQHF
>.|TRBV9|.|TRBJ1-1
TGTGCCAGCAGCGCATCAGTGAACACTGAAGCTTTCTTT
CASSASVNTEAFF
>.|TRBV29-1|.|TRBJ2-6
TGCAGCGTTGTCTCTCACTCTGGGGCCAACGTCCTGACTTTC
CSVVSHSGANVLTF
>.|TRBV27|.|TRBJ1-2
TGTGCCAGCAAGACCCCTCTAGGGGGGGGCTACACCTTC
CASKTPLGGGYTF
>.|TRBV5-6|.|TRBJ1-2
TGTGCCAGCAGCTTGGCCGGGGTCGCGAGCTATGGCTACACCTTC
CASSLAGVASYGYTF